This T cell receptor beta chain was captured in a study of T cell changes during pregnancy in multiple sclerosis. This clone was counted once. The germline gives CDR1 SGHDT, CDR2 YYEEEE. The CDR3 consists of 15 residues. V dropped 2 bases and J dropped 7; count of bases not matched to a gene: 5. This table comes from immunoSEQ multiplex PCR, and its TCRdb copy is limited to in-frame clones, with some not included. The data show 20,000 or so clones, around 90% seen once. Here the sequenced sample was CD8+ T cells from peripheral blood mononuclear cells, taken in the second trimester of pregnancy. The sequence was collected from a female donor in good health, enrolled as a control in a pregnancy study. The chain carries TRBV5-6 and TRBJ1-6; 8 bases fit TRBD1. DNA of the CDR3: TGTGCCAGCAGCTTCGGACAGGGCTACAATTCACCCCTCCACTTT. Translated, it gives CASSFGQGYNSPLHF.